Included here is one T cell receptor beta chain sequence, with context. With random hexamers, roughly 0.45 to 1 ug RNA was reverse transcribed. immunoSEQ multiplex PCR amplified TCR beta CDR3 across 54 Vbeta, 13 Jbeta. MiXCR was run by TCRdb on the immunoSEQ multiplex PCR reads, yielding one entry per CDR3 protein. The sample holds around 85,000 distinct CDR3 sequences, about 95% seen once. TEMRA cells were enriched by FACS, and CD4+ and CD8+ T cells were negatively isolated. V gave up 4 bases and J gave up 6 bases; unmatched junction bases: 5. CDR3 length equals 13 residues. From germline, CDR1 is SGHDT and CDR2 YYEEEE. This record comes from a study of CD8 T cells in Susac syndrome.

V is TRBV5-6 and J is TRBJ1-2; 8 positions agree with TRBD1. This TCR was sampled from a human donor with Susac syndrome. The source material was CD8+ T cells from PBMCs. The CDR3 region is CASSPGQAHGYTF. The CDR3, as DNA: TGTGCCAGCAGCCCGGGACAGGCTCATGGCTACACCTTC.